The clone carrying this TCR beta chain was seen repeatedly, ten times or more. The CDR3 is made up of 15 amino acids. Germline V lookup: CDR1 SGHRS, CDR2 YFSETQ. V gave up 4 bases and J gave up 4 bases; unmatched junction bases: 8. The record originates from a study of T-cell reconstitution after alpha-beta-depleted transplantation in children. TCRbeta library construction was performed incorporating unique molecular identifiers. TCRdb analysed the PCR reads with MiXCR anew, one entry per CDR3 protein. The data contain 450,000 to 500,000 distinct CDR3 sequences, around 13% of them singletons. This clonotype was obtained from a human donor who donated a stem cell graft to a child with combined immunodeficiency. The sample was PBMCs from the stem cell graft donor, taken from the stem cell graft. The chain recombines TRBV5-1 with TRBJ2-7, with TRBD2 identical over 10 bases. The DNA of the CDR3 is TGCGCCAGCAGCCCGGCGGCTAGCGGGAGTTACGAGCAGTACTTC. Translation: CASSPAASGSYEQYF.